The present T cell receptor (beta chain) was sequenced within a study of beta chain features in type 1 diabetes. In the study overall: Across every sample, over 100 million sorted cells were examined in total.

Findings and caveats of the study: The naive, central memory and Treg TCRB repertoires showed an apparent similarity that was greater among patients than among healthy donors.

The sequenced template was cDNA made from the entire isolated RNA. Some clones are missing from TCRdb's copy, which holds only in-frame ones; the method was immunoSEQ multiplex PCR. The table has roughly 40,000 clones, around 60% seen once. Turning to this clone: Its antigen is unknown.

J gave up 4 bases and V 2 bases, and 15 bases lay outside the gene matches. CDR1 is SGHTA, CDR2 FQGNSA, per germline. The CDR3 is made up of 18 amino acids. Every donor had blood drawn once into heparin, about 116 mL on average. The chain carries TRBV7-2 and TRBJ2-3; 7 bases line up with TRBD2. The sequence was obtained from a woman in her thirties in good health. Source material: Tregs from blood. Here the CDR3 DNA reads TGTGCCAGCAGCTTATTGGTAGGAGCGGGAAGGACCGCAGATACGCAGTATTTT. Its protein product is CASSLLVGAGRTADTQYF.